This paragraph covers one TCR beta chain sequence. Its antigen is not identified. Use of 60 Vbeta and 13 Jbeta primers characterized the PCR. Generated by immunoSEQ multiplex PCR, the TCRdb table keeps only in-frame clones and is missing some. The sample yields under 130,000 clones, 70% to 80% seen once. The data derive from a study of cytomegalovirus exposure and HLA in healthy donors. Study conclusions and caveats: TCR beta chains associated with HLA were, in a later analysis, more clonally expanded than equally common others. With later analysis, a missense DCLRE1C variant became linked to TCR beta V- and J-gene trimming. Prior analysis indicated that the majority of TCR beta V segments exhibited productivity approximately 90% or approximately 30% of the time.

Sequenced input: PBMCs. This clonotype was obtained from a man between 50 and 59 years old in good health and CMV-seropositive.

The CDR3: CASSRTAGQGFTETQYF. As DNA, the CDR3 is TGTGCCAGCAGCCGAACTGCCGGACAGGGATTTACGGAGACCCAGTACTTC. This chain joins TRBV7-9 and TRBJ2-5, with 8 bases fitting TRBD1. The V gene's germline CDR1 is SEHNR and CDR2 FQNEAQ (reference sequence). The CDR3 sequence is 17 residues long. V gave up 5 bases and J gave up 5 bases; unmatched junction bases: 16. Filled out from reference TRBV7-9 and TRBJ2-5, the complete variable domain reads DTGVSQNPRHKITKRGQNVTFRCDPISEHNRLYWYRQTLGQGPEFLTYFQNEAQLEKSRLLSDRFSAERPKGSFSTLEIQRTEQGDSAMYLCASSRTAGQGFTETQYFGPGTRLLVL.